This entry lists 19 T cell receptor beta chains sequenced from one sample in a study of shared clonotypes between healthy human individuals. Produced via immunoSEQ multiplex PCR; TCRdb's table is partial and in-frame only. The table records 1.6 million or so clones, around 97% of them present only once. The sample consisted of naive CD4+ T cells sorted from blood. Subset here: CD45RA+ positively selected. These receptors all stem from a young man in good health.

In its sample, this clone was seen once. The rearrangement links TRBV5-1 to TRBJ2-7; the D is unclear. Trimming stripped 1 base from V and 5 bases from J, with 13 bases between. Per germline, CDR1 SGHRS and CDR2 YFSETQ. This CDR3 region has 14 residues. Here the CDR3 reads CASSLLTYQNEQYF. The CDR3 DNA follows: TGCGCCAGCAGCTTGTTGACATATCAAAACGAGCAGTACTTC.

Details on this clone: This sample also contains other DNA sequences that code for the same CDR3. The gene calls are TRBV28 and TRBJ1-2; TRBD1 might be the D (5 bases). V was trimmed by 3 bases and J by 3 bases, leaving 11 bases between them. Germline values: CDR1 MDHEN, CDR2 SYDVKM. This CDR3 is built from 14 residues. CDR3 DNA sequence: TGTGCCAGCAGTTTGGGGGGAGGACACTATGGCTACACCTTC. Amino acid sequence: CASSLGGGHYGYTF.

The V gene is TRBV28, the J gene TRBJ2-7; 9 positions agree with TRBD1. Germline CDR1 reads MDHEN; CDR2 reads SYDVKM. CDR3 size: 13 residues. V shed 6 bases and J 7 bases; nucleotides not matched to a gene: 7. The CDR3 coding sequence is TGTGCCAGCAGCCCCGGACAGGGGTTGGAGCAGTACTTC. It translates to CASSPGQGLEQYF. Combining the CDR3 with reference TRBV28 and TRBJ2-7 gives the whole variable domain DVKVTQSSRYLVKRTGEKVFLECVQDMDHENMFWYRQDPGLGLRLIYFSYDVKMKEKGDIPEGYSVSREKKERFSLILESASTNQTSMYLCASSPGQGLEQYFGPGTRLTVT.

The genes are TRBV5-6 and TRBJ2-5; D not resolved. Germline V gene lookup returns CDR1 SGHDT and CDR2 YYEEEE. Trimming removed 4 bases at V and 5 bases at J, with 12 bases between. CDR3 length: 13 amino acids. As DNA, the CDR3 is TGTGCCAGCAGCCACGGAACGATCGAGACCCAGTACTTC. Amino acids: CASSHGTIETQYF.

The V gene is TRBV7-9, the J gene TRBJ2-5, with D maybe TRBD1 (7 bases). The CDR3 loop spans 14 amino acids. Trimming cost V 3 bases and J 3 bases, with 11 bases left between them. The germline V gene encodes CDR1 SEHNR and CDR2 FQNEAQ (reference sequence). This chain's CDR3 is CASSFQGGEETQYF. CDR3 DNA: TGTGCCAGCAGCTTTCAGGGGGGCGAAGAGACCCAGTACTTC. The variable domain in full, with the rest retrieved from reference TRBV7-9 and TRBJ2-5, is DTGVSQNPRHKITKRGQNVTFRCDPISEHNRLYWYRQTLGQGPEFLTYFQNEAQLEKSRLLSDRFSAERPKGSFSTLEIQRTEQGDSAMYLCASSFQGGEETQYFGPGTRLLVL.

The J gene is TRBJ1-4, the V gene TRBV11-2; TRBD1 matches 8 bases. The CDR3 covers 17 residues. The junction had 9 bases not matched to a gene; V was cut back by 3 bases and J by 3 bases. Germline V CDR1 and CDR2: SGHAT, FQNNGV. In DNA, the CDR3 is TGTGCCAGCAGCTTTGGCAGGGGGCGCTTCTCTAATGAAAAACTGTTTTTT. Its translation: CASSFGRGRFSNEKLFF.

The chain links TRBV4-3 to TRBJ2-3; 8 bases line up with TRBD1. The CDR3 covers 14 residues. V shed 4 bases and J 5 bases; nucleotides not matched to a gene: 5. Germline CDR1 and CDR2: LGHNA and YSLEER. For the CDR3, the DNA is TGCGCCAGCAGCCGAGGACAGGGAGGAGATACGCAGTATTTT. This encodes CASSRGQGGDTQYF.

The chain joins TRBV5-1 to TRBJ2-3; 8 bases fit TRBD2. In germline, CDR1 is SGHRS, CDR2 YFSETQ. This CDR3 comprises 18 residues. V lost 0 bases to trimming and J lost 0 bases; unmatched junction nucleotides: 9. The CDR3 nucleotides are TGCGCCAGCAGCTTGGCCGGTCTAGCGGGCTCGAGCACAGATACGCAGTATTTT. It yields the protein CASSLAGLAGSSTDTQYF.

This clone occurred once. The CDR3 sequence: CASSSPGQSGTGYTF. In nucleotides, the CDR3 is TGCGCCAGCAGCTCACCGGGACAGTCTGGTACTGGCTACACCTTC. The rearrangement links TRBV5-1 to TRBJ1-2; 7 positions match TRBD1. Germline assignment: CDR1 SGHRS and CDR2 YFSETQ. The V gene end was trimmed by 3 bases and the J gene end by 7 bases; junction bases not matched to a gene: 12. The CDR3 is made up of 15 amino acids.

The chain carries TRBV6-1 and TRBJ1-5, with a possible D match to TRBD1 (6 bases). With 1 base removed from V and 12 bases from J, the gap between germline ends came to 13 bases. Germline lookup yields CDR1 MNHNS and CDR2 SASEGT. This CDR3 comprises 13 residues. The CDR3 DNA reads TGTGCCAGCAGTGAAGGGACAGCCTTCCGCCAGCATTTT. Residues: CASSEGTAFRQHF.

This CDR3 is CASSGGTSTNTGELFF. CDR3 nucleotides: TGTGCCAGCAGCGGTGGGACTAGTACGAACACCGGGGAGCTGTTTTTT. The chain has TRBV5-4 and TRBJ2-2; TRBD2 aligns across 8 bases. The V gene end was trimmed by 4 bases and the J gene end by 0 bases; junction bases not matched to a gene: 5. This CDR3 is built from 16 residues. CDR1 is SGHNT, CDR2 YYREEE, per germline (reference sequence).

The chain has TRBV2 and TRBJ1-5, with TRBD1 identical over 7 bases. CDR1 and CDR2 (germline): SNHLY, FYNNEI. The CDR3 has 21 residues. V lost 1 base and J lost 2; bases outside the gene matches: 20. The CDR3 region has the DNA TGTGCCAGCAGTGAAGGGGCCCCGGGACAGTCGCGTCGACGGGGCAATCAGCCCCAGCATTTT. Protein: CASSEGAPGQSRRRGNQPQHF.

CDR3 amino acids: CASSQADNAEAFF. In DNA form, the CDR3 reads TGTGCCAGCTCTCAAGCGGACAACGCTGAAGCTTTCTTT. The chain is built from TRBV18 and TRBJ1-1, with a possible D match to TRBD1 (5 bases). The CDR3 has 13 residues. Germline CDR1 and CDR2: KGHSH and LQKENI. Between the trimmed V and J ends, which lost 6 bases and 6 bases, there was a span of 14 bases.

The rearrangement uses TRBV9 and TRBJ2-7; D unresolved. Per germline, CDR1 SGDLS and CDR2 YYNGEE. Trimming cost V 0 bases and J 3 bases, with 13 bases left between them. There are 15 residues in the CDR3. The CDR3 protein is CASSVDPTSNYEQYF. The CDR3 bases are TGTGCCAGCAGCGTAGACCCGACCTCAAACTACGAGCAGTACTTC.

The J gene is TRBJ2-7, the V gene TRBV5-4; D possibly corresponds to TRBD1 (7 bases). The CDR3 sequence is 15 residues long. V was clipped by 4 bases and J by 7 bases, with 21 bases between them. The germline gives CDR1 SGHNT, CDR2 YYREEE (reference sequence). In DNA form, the CDR3 reads TGTGCCAGCAGCCCTCGGTGGGGGCAGGGGGGAGAGCAGTACTTC. Its protein product is CASSPRWGQGGEQYF.

V and J are TRBV28 and TRBJ2-1; 13 bases agree with TRBD2. Germline CDR1 MDHEN, CDR2 SYDVKM. After removal of 3 bases from V and 6 bases from J, the junction contained 8 bases not matched to a gene. CDR3 length: 17 amino acids. CDR3 DNA sequence: TGTGCCAGCAGTTTCCCCCTCGGACTAGCGGGAGTCAATGAGCAGTTCTTC. Translation gives CASSFPLGLAGVNEQFF.

This chain uses TRBV6-5 with TRBJ1-5; D is perhaps TRBD1 (6 bases). CDR3 length equals 15 residues. Germline lookup yields CDR1 MNHEY and CDR2 SVGAGI. V lost 6 bases and J 0 bases, leaving 12 bases between the germline ends. The DNA of the CDR3 is TGTGCCAGCAGGAAGGACAGCAATAGCAATCAGCCCCAGCATTTT. This encodes CASRKDSNSNQPQHF.

The gene calls are TRBV28 and TRBJ1-4; D call uncertain. The CDR3 contains 12 residues. V lost 3 bases to trimming and J lost 7 bases, with 6 bases between them. From germline, CDR1 is MDHEN and CDR2 SYDVKM. CDR3 sequence (DNA): TGTGCCAGCAGTTTTAGTCGTGAAAAACTGTTTTTT. Translating gives CASSFSREKLFF.

This chain connects TRBV5-6 to TRBJ2-7; D tentatively reads TRBD1 or TRBD2 (5 bases each). Trimming cost V 4 bases and J 2 bases, with 16 bases left between them. The germline gives CDR1 SGHDT, CDR2 YYEEEE. This CDR3 has 15 amino acids. The CDR3 DNA sequence: TGTGCCAGCAGCCCCCCGGGACGCAGGACCTACGAGCAGTACTTC. Protein sequence: CASSPPGRRTYEQYF.